A single sample gave rise to the 21 T cell receptor beta chains below, sequenced in a study of T cell responses to AZD1222 COVID-19 vaccine. Here immunoSEQ multiplex PCR was the method, and the copy in TCRdb shows in-frame clones only, minus some. The data show over 150,000 clones, roughly nine tenths seen once. Sequenced here: peripheral blood, sampled on day 0 of MenACWY control vaccination. The receptors come from an adult in good health.

The V call is TRBV2, the J call TRBJ2-5; 11 bases map to TRBD2. This CDR3 region has 15 residues. Germline assignment: CDR1 SNHLY and CDR2 FYNNEI. Trimming cost V 6 bases and J 7 bases; bases outside gene matches: 10. The CDR3 sequence: CASREPLAGGGTQYF. In nucleotides, the CDR3 is TGTGCCAGCAGGGAACCCCTAGCGGGAGGAGGGACCCAGTACTTC.

J is TRBJ2-3 and V is TRBV29-1, with TRBD2 matching over 7 bases. From germline, CDR1 is SQVTM and CDR2 ANQGSEA. The CDR3 extends over 15 amino acids. V was pared by 8 bases and J by 4 bases, with 15 bases of the junction left unmatched. In DNA form, the CDR3 reads TGCAGCCAATCCCTCTCGGCGGGAGCGGCAGATACGCAGTATTTT. It is translated as CSQSLSAGAADTQYF.

This chain uses TRBV9 with TRBJ2-3, with D maybe TRBD1 (6 bases). Germline CDR1 reads SGDLS; CDR2 reads YYNGEE. Trimming removed 0 bases at V and 2 bases at J, with 13 bases between. The CDR3 has 16 residues. The CDR3 bases are TGTGCCAGCAGCGTAGGGGCCAGGGGCCCCACAGATACGCAGTATTTT. Its translation is CASSVGARGPTDTQYF.

The chain recombines TRBV5-1 with TRBJ1-3, with 9 bases aligning to TRBD1. The CDR3 has 17 amino acids. Germline trimming cut 2 bases from V and 2 bases from J; bases unmatched to any gene: 8. Germline loops: CDR1 SGHRS, CDR2 YFSETQ. CDR3 residues: CASSLLHRGQAGNTIYF. For the CDR3, the DNA is TGCGCCAGCAGCTTACTCCACAGGGGGCAGGCTGGAAACACCATATATTTT.

The chain joins TRBV27 to TRBJ1-6; D remains ambiguous. Trimming left V 4 bases short and J 4 bases short, with 5 bases between. The V gene's germline CDR1 is MNHEY and CDR2 SMNVEV (reference sequence). This CDR3 region has 13 residues. CDR3 protein: CASSWGYNSPLHF. The CDR3 DNA reads as TGTGCCAGCAGTTGGGGTTATAATTCACCCCTCCACTTT.

The chain uses TRBV7-2 and TRBJ1-2; D not certain. This CDR3 is built from 14 residues. From germline, CDR1 is SGHTA and CDR2 FQGNSA. V was pared by 3 bases and J by 2 bases, with 10 bases between. The CDR3, as DNA: TGTGCCAGCAGCTTTTCGGAGATCAACTATGGCTACACCTTC. Amino acid sequence: CASSFSEINYGYTF.

In DNA, the CDR3 is TGTGCCAGTAGTATAGATCAACAGAGCTCCTACGAGCAGTACTTC. It codes for CASSIDQQSSYEQYF. The chain links TRBV19 to TRBJ2-7; no firm D call. Trimming removed 0 bases at V and 0 bases at J, with 9 bases between. Germline V gene sequence: CDR1 LNHDA, CDR2 SQIVND (reference sequence). The CDR3 consists of 15 residues.

The V gene is TRBV5-1, the J gene TRBJ1-2, with a possible D match to TRBD1 (5 bases). Germline V CDR1 and CDR2: SGHRS, YFSETQ. The CDR3 is made up of 14 amino acids. Trimming took 1 base from V and 4 from J, leaving 11 bases between them. The CDR3, as DNA: TGCGCCAGCAGCTTGACAGGCAGCGGCTATGGCTACACCTTC. Translating gives CASSLTGSGYGYTF.

V gene TRBV7-3 combines with J gene TRBJ2-2, with D possibly being TRBD2 (6 bases). The ends were cut back, 5 bases at V and 2 bases at J, with 15 bases in the middle. Germline CDR1 and CDR2: SGHTA and FQGTGA. There are 16 residues in the CDR3. CDR3 residues: CASSPPGLPNTGELFF. The CDR3, as DNA: TGTGCCAGCAGCCCCCCGGGACTCCCTAACACCGGGGAGCTGTTTTTT.

The J gene is TRBJ1-2, the V gene TRBV7-8, with D uncertain. The CDR3 length is 14 residues. In germline, CDR1 is SGHVS, CDR2 FQNEAQ. V was clipped by 0 bases and J by 7 bases, with 12 bases between them. The CDR3 coding sequence is TGTGCCAGCAGCTTAGCGCAGGCCTCGGGTGGCTACACCTTC. Amino acids: CASSLAQASGGYTF.

This clone was picked up a small number of times. The chain uses TRBV6-1 and TRBJ2-7; D is unclear. Per the germline V gene, CDR1 is MNHNS and CDR2 is SASEGT. The CDR3 is 14 residues long. V lost 3 bases and J lost 3, with 12 bases in between. This chain's CDR3 is CASSDMTAVYEQYF. For the CDR3, the DNA is TGTGCCAGCAGTGATATGACTGCAGTCTACGAGCAGTACTTC.

The chain links TRBV10-3 to TRBJ1-2; unclear D gene. The germline V gene has CDR1 ENHRY and CDR2 SYGVKD. V was pared by 10 bases and J by 0 bases, with 9 bases between. This CDR3 region has 12 residues. CDR3 sequence: CANAGPNYGYTF. The CDR3 DNA reads as TGTGCCAACGCCGGGCCTAACTATGGCTACACCTTC.

Only a few counts were recorded for this clone. The chain uses TRBV11-3 and TRBJ1-6; D is perhaps TRBD1 (5 bases). Per the germline V gene, CDR1 is SGHNT and CDR2 is YENEEA. The length of the CDR3 is 16 residues. Trimming stripped 5 bases from V and 9 bases from J, with 20 bases between. The CDR3 region has the DNA TGTGCCAGCAGCCTTCAATCCGGGACCCCAGGTTCACCCCTCCACTTT. Protein sequence: CASSLQSGTPGSPLHF.

The sample holds one count of this clone. The V and J genes are TRBV9 and TRBJ1-1; unclear D gene. The CDR3 consists of 15 residues. The germline gives CDR1 SGDLS, CDR2 YYNGEE. Trimming took off 0 bases at V and 4 bases at J, with 13 bases between the two ends. The CDR3 protein is CASSVVPRYGTEAFF. CDR3 DNA sequence: TGTGCCAGCAGCGTAGTTCCCAGATATGGCACTGAAGCTTTCTTT.

The chain links TRBV25-1 to TRBJ2-1, with 11 bases lining up with TRBD2. The CDR3 has 13 amino acids. J gave up 7 bases and V 5 bases, and 1 base lay outside the gene matches. Germline V gene data show CDR1 as MGHDK and CDR2 as SYGVNS. The CDR3 here is CASSLAGGNEQFF. DNA for the CDR3: TGTGCCAGCAGTCTAGCGGGAGGAAATGAGCAGTTCTTC.

This clone has only one observation. Within the sample, other DNA sequences also encode this same CDR3. This rearrangement joins TRBV30 to TRBJ1-5; TRBD1 agrees at 8 bases. CDR1 and CDR2 from the germline V gene are GTSNPN and SVGIG (reference sequence). V lost 0 bases and J lost 2; bases outside the gene matches: 0. This CDR3 is 14 amino acids long. The CDR3 loop reads CAWSVGQGNQPQHF. The CDR3 nucleotides are TGTGCCTGGAGTGTGGGACAGGGCAATCAGCCCCAGCATTTT.

In its sample, this clone was seen once. The CDR3 region is CASSLGQGSQETQYF. DNA of the CDR3: TGTGCCAGCAGCTTAGGGCAGGGGAGCCAAGAGACCCAGTACTTC. The chain is built from TRBV7-9 and TRBJ2-5, with D perhaps matching TRBD1 (6 bases). Germline V gene sequence: CDR1 SEHNR, CDR2 FQNEAQ (reference sequence). V lost 1 base and J 1 base, leaving 10 bases between the germline ends. The CDR3 contains 15 residues. The entire variable domain, with the rest obtained from reference TRBV7-9 and TRBJ2-5, is as follows: DTGVSQNPRHKITKRGQNVTFRCDPISEHNRLYWYRQTLGQGPEFLTYFQNEAQLEKSRLLSDRFSAERPKGSFSTLEIQRTEQGDSAMYLCASSLGQGSQETQYFGPGTRLLVL.

This sequence joins TRBV10-3 and TRBJ2-1, with TRBD2 matching over 16 bases. Trimming at V came to 0 bases and at J to 12 bases, leaving 2 bases not matched to a gene. Looked up from germline, CDR1 is ENHRY and CDR2 is SYGVKD. The CDR3 runs to 15 residues. CDR3 protein: CAISESGLAGGAQFF. The CDR3 DNA sequence: TGTGCCATCAGTGAGTCGGGACTAGCGGGAGGGGCGCAGTTCTTC.

The chain combines TRBV18 with TRBJ1-5; TRBD1 is a possible D gene (5 bases). CDR1 KGHSH and CDR2 LQKENI come from the germline V gene. V shed 2 bases and J shed 4 bases, with 15 bases lying between them. The CDR3 spans 16 residues. DNA for the CDR3: TGTGCCAGCTCACCAGGAACACAGGCTGGAAATCAGCCCCAGCATTTT. Translating gives CASSPGTQAGNQPQHF.

The chain carries TRBV10-1 and TRBJ2-7, with 10 bases identical to TRBD1. Germline V CDR1 and CDR2: WNHNN, SYGVQD (reference sequence). Germline trimming cut 4 bases from V and 2 bases from J; bases unmatched to any gene: 2. The CDR3 has 14 residues. The CDR3, as DNA: TGCGCCAGCAGTGGGACAGGGGGAACCTACGAGCAGTACTTC. Protein product: CASSGTGGTYEQYF.

In nucleotides, the CDR3 is TGTGCCAGCACCCGAGGGGGGTGGGACAATGAGCAGTTCTTC. The encoded protein is CASTRGGWDNEQFF. The rearrangement joins TRBV7-3 to TRBJ2-1; D may be TRBD1 or TRBD2 (6 bases each). Looked up from germline, CDR1 is SGHTA and CDR2 is FQGTGA. The germline V and J ends were trimmed by 7 bases and 5 bases, with 15 bases remaining between them. The CDR3 consists of 14 residues.